The 23 T cell receptor beta chains below all came from one sample that was sequenced in a study of beta chain features in type 1 diabetes. Every bit of the isolated RNA underwent reverse transcription, so sequencing read expressed TCRB transcripts. Sequencing was performed with immunoSEQ multiplex PCR; in TCRdb, only in-frame clones are kept and a portion is missing. The table includes 200,000 to 250,000 clones, over 8.5% detected once. The sequenced material came from naive CD4+ T cells from blood. These receptor sequences come from a woman in her late teens or twenties in good health.

V is TRBV5-1 and J is TRBJ2-3, with TRBD2 matching 10 bases. V lost 1 base and J lost 2; bases outside the gene matches: 7. Germline CDR1 and CDR2: SGHRS and YFSETQ. CDR3 size: 17 residues. CDR3 sequence: CASSLLLAGDVTDTQYF. CDR3 coding DNA: TGCGCCAGCAGCTTGCTGCTAGCGGGAGACGTCACAGATACGCAGTATTTT. The full variable domain, completed using reference TRBV5-1 and TRBJ2-3, is KAGVTQTPRYLIKTRGQQVTLSCSPISGHRSVSWYQQTPGQGLQFLFEYFSETQRNKGNFPGRFSGRQFSNSRSEMNVSTLELGDSALYLCASSLLLAGDVTDTQYFGPGTRLTVL.

The gene calls are TRBV7-2 and TRBJ1-5, with 7 bases that match TRBD1. CDR3 size: 19 residues. With 3 bases clipped from V and 4 bases from J, the junction kept 18 bases outside the gene matches. Germline assignment: CDR1 SGHTA and CDR2 FQGNSA. The CDR3 bases are TGTGCCAGCAGCTTTTCATACCGGGACAGTCCTTACTCGAATCAGCCCCAGCATTTT. The encoded protein is CASSFSYRDSPYSNQPQHF.

The chain uses TRBV29-1 and TRBJ2-7, with unresolved D. The CDR3 loop spans 16 amino acids. From germline, CDR1 is SQVTM and CDR2 ANQGSEA. Trimming took 1 base from V and 1 from J, leaving 17 bases between them. In nucleotides, the CDR3 is TGCAGCGTTGAAGTATTTGGGCAGTTTAGATCCTACGAGCAGTACTTC. It yields the protein CSVEVFGQFRSYEQYF.

This clone was detected a few times. The rearrangement joins TRBV25-1 to TRBJ1-1; 10 positions agree with TRBD1. The J segment lost 6 bases and the V segment lost 6 bases, leaving 13 bases of the junction unmatched. The germline CDR1 and CDR2 sequences are MGHDK and SYGVNS. This CDR3 comprises 16 residues. The CDR3, as DNA: TGTGCCAGCAGAGATGGACAGGGGGTGAACAGGGCTGAAGCTTTCTTT. Its protein product is CASRDGQGVNRAEAFF. Looking up the rest from reference TRBV25-1 and TRBJ1-1 gives the full variable domain: EADIYQTPRYLVIGTGKKITLECSQTMGHDKMYWYQQDPGMELHLIHYSYGVNSTEKGDLSSESTVSRIRTEHFPLTLESARPSHTSQYLCASRDGQGVNRAEAFFGQGTRLTVV.

Concerning this clone itself: Different DNA sequences within this sample yield the same CDR3. The chain carries TRBV30 and TRBJ1-1, with TRBD1 as a possible D gene (5 bases). Deletions cut 0 bases from V and 5 bases from J, with 10 bases between. Germline V gene data show CDR1 as GTSNPN and CDR2 as SVGIG (reference sequence). The CDR3 length is 13 residues. CDR3 nucleotides: TGTGCCTGGAGTGTACGGGGGGGGACTGAAGCTTTCTTT. Translating it yields CAWSVRGGTEAFF.

The rearrangement joins TRBV9 to TRBJ1-2; D is possibly TRBD1 (5 bases). The length of the CDR3 is 16 residues. Germline V gene data show CDR1 as SGDLS and CDR2 as YYNGEE. Trimming shortened V by 3 bases and J by 0 bases, and 15 bases separated the two germline ends. DNA for the CDR3: TGTGCCAGCAGCGGAGGGACTACCGTCTCTAACTATGGCTACACCTTC. This codes for CASSGGTTVSNYGYTF.

The chain carries TRBV19 and TRBJ2-1; D is perhaps TRBD2 (5 bases). This CDR3 comprises 13 residues. Trimming removed 7 bases from V and 9 bases from J, with 16 bases in between. Per germline, CDR1 LNHDA and CDR2 SQIVND (reference sequence). CDR3 loop: CASTTLLAGEQFF. For the CDR3, the DNA is TGTGCCAGTACCACTCTGCTAGCAGGTGAGCAGTTCTTC.

The rearrangement uses TRBV29-1 and TRBJ1-1; 8 bases line up with TRBD1. Germline values: CDR1 SQVTM, CDR2 ANQGSEA. The V gene end was trimmed by 1 base and the J gene end by 8 bases; junction bases not matched to a gene: 6. The CDR3 is 13 amino acids. The CDR3 is CSVEGGQGYEAFF. The CDR3 DNA reads TGCAGCGTTGAAGGTGGACAGGGATACGAAGCTTTCTTT.

This clone was picked up a small number of times. The chain uses TRBV25-1 and TRBJ1-5, with D perhaps matching TRBD1 (5 bases). In germline, CDR1 is MGHDK, CDR2 SYGVNS. This CDR3 region has 15 residues. Between the trimmed V and J ends, which lost 1 base and 6 bases, there was a span of 13 bases. CDR3 coding DNA: TGTGCCAGCAGTGAATCTGGGGGGTTCACTCAGCCCCAGCATTTT. Protein sequence: CASSESGGFTQPQHF. Full variable domain (remainder filled in from reference TRBV25-1 and TRBJ1-5): EADIYQTPRYLVIGTGKKITLECSQTMGHDKMYWYQQDPGMELHLIHYSYGVNSTEKGDLSSESTVSRIRTEHFPLTLESARPSHTSQYLCASSESGGFTQPQHFGDGTRLSIL.

A few counts support this clone. The V and J genes are TRBV27 and TRBJ2-7, with TRBD2 matching over 12 bases. The CDR3 covers 15 residues. The germline CDR1 and CDR2 sequences are MNHEY and SMNVEV (reference sequence). The V gene end was trimmed by 6 bases and the J gene end by 0 bases; junction bases not matched to a gene: 3. The chain's CDR3 is CASRVLAGGSYEQYF. In DNA, the CDR3 is TGTGCCAGCAGGGTACTAGCGGGGGGCTCCTACGAGCAGTACTTC.

This clone has just a few counts. The rearrangement links TRBV5-1 to TRBJ1-2; D call uncertain. This CDR3 has 15 amino acids. CDR1 is SGHRS, CDR2 YFSETQ, per germline. The germline V and J ends were trimmed by 3 bases and 6 bases, with 18 bases remaining between them. CDR3 DNA: TGCGCCAGCAGCTCGCCCGGATTCCCCGGGGATGGCTACACCTTC. Its protein is CASSSPGFPGDGYTF.

Many counts were recorded for this clone. The chain links TRBV30 to TRBJ2-1; TRBD2 aligns across 7 bases. J lost 3 bases, V lost 1 base, and 6 bases had no gene match. This CDR3 has 15 residues. CDR1 is GTSNPN and CDR2 is SVGIG in the germline V gene (reference sequence). The CDR3 DNA is TGTGCCTGGAGTGCTAGGACTAGTATCTACAATGAGCAGTTCTTC. Its translation is CAWSARTSIYNEQFF.

This clone turned up a few times. V usage is TRBV5-1 and J usage is TRBJ2-5; no clear D. V was cut by 0 bases and J by 5 bases, with 8 bases left in between. The germline V gene has CDR1 SGHRS and CDR2 YFSETQ. This CDR3 region has 13 residues. Written as DNA, the CDR3 is TGCGCCAGCAGCTTGGGAGCTAAGGAGACCCAGTACTTC. It is translated as CASSLGAKETQYF.

CDR3 residues: CASSLAAGTASYEQYF. Written as DNA, the CDR3 is TGTGCCAGCAGCTTGGCCGCCGGGACAGCCTCCTACGAGCAGTACTTC. The genes are TRBV5-6 and TRBJ2-7, with 7 bases lining up with TRBD1. Germline trimming cut 0 bases from V and 0 bases from J; bases unmatched to any gene: 6. Germline loops: CDR1 SGHDT, CDR2 YYEEEE. The CDR3 consists of 16 residues.

The CDR3: CASSIQGLETQYF. The CDR3 DNA is TGTGCCAGTAGTATTCAGGGGCTCGAGACCCAGTACTTC. This sequence joins TRBV19 and TRBJ2-5; TRBD1 might be the D (6 bases). CDR3 size: 13 residues. Trimming cost V 3 bases and J 5 bases, with 10 bases left between them. CDR1 is LNHDA and CDR2 is SQIVND in the germline V gene (reference sequence).

The sample holds a few counts of this clone. The chain combines TRBV5-6 with TRBJ1-1; D unclear. Germline V gene sequence: CDR1 SGHDT, CDR2 YYEEEE. The CDR3 runs to 14 residues. Trimming pared 4 bases from V and 3 bases from J, leaving 13 bases between. This CDR3 is CASSRGGVYTEAFF. The CDR3 DNA sequence: TGTGCCAGCAGCCGTGGAGGCGTTTACACTGAAGCTTTCTTT.

V gene TRBV19 combines with J gene TRBJ2-2; TRBD1 matches 9 bases. The V and J ends lost 5 bases and 1 base, in that order; junction bases with no gene match: 5. CDR1 LNHDA and CDR2 SQIVND come from the germline V gene (reference sequence). The CDR3 is 16 amino acids. The CDR3 spells CASSSWTGVNTGELFF. CDR3 bases: TGTGCCAGTAGTTCCTGGACAGGGGTGAACACCGGGGAGCTGTTTTTT.

J is TRBJ2-3 and V is TRBV4-1, with 12 positions matching TRBD2. The J segment lost 1 base and the V segment lost 0 bases, leaving 2 bases of the junction unmatched. From germline, CDR1 is MGHRA and CDR2 YSYEKL. The CDR3 is made up of 17 amino acids. Here the CDR3 DNA reads TGCGCCAGCAGCCAAGAGAGGACTAGCGGGGGCACAGATACGCAGTATTTT. Translated: CASSQERTSGGTDTQYF.

This clone was counted a few times. This rearrangement joins TRBV19 to TRBJ2-7; no clear D. The length of the CDR3 is 11 residues. Germline lookup yields CDR1 LNHDA and CDR2 SQIVND (reference sequence). V was cut by 0 bases and J by 6 bases, with 3 bases left in between. The CDR3 loop reads CASSIDREQYF. The CDR3 bases are TGTGCCAGTAGTATAGACCGCGAGCAGTACTTC.

This clone was observed a handful of times. The chain uses TRBV5-6 and TRBJ1-4; D is undetermined. Germline V gene sequence: CDR1 SGHDT, CDR2 YYEEEE. The CDR3 sequence is 15 residues long. Trimming pared 4 bases from V and 7 bases from J, leaving 17 bases between. The CDR3 region has the DNA TGTGCCAGCAGCCCCGGCACGGGGTGGGGTGAAAAACTGTTTTTT. Its protein product is CASSPGTGWGEKLFF.

This clone appeared a few times. A junction boundary mismatches the germline segment, possibly from a read error. The CDR3 sequence: CASSLIGHQNAEAFF. Written as DNA, the CDR3 is TGTGCCAGCAGCTTAATCGGACACCAGAACGCTGAAGCTTTCTTT. V usage is TRBV7-9 and J usage is TRBJ1-1, with D possibly being TRBD1 (5 bases). The CDR3 has 15 residues. CDR1 is SEHNR, CDR2 FQNEAQ, per germline (reference sequence). Filled out from reference TRBV7-9 and TRBJ1-1, the complete variable domain reads DTGVSQNPRHKITKRGQNVTFRCDPISEHNRLYWYRQTLGQGPEFLTYFQNEAQLEKSRLLSDRFSAERPKGSFSTLEIQRTEQGDSAMYLCASSLIGHQNAEAFFGQGTRLTVV.

This clone was counted a few times. The chain has TRBV29-1 and TRBJ2-1; TRBD2 might be the D (6 bases). The length of the CDR3 is 14 residues. V was pared by 4 bases and J by 2 bases, with 12 bases between. The germline V gene has CDR1 SQVTM and CDR2 ANQGSEA. The chain's CDR3 is CSVVRGSPYNEQFF. The CDR3 region has the DNA TGCAGCGTTGTACGGGGGTCTCCCTACAATGAGCAGTTCTTC.

This clone occurred a few times. The chain is built from TRBV5-1 and TRBJ2-1; 8 bases align to TRBD1. Germline lookup yields CDR1 SGHRS and CDR2 YFSETQ. The length of the CDR3 is 15 residues. Trimming took 1 base from V and 5 from J; bases not matched to a gene: 5. As DNA, the CDR3 is TGCGCCAGCAGCTTGTTACAGGGGGGACACAATGAGCAGTTCTTC. Protein product: CASSLLQGGHNEQFF.